This TCR beta chain was sequenced for a study of molecular identifiers for immune sequencing clone quantification. Notes on the study in general: Clones above 20 RNA copies contained over 97% of effector molecules and under 1% of naive molecules.

This clonotype was picked up a small number of times. What it binds is not known. Sorted naive CD8 T cells, roughly 19,000 to 1,100,000, were sequenced from 10%, 30% or 50% RNA. The germline V gene encodes CDR1 MNHEY and CDR2 SVGEGT. The CDR3 runs 14 residues. The junction had 8 bases not matched to a gene; V was cut back by 6 bases and J by 3 bases. One entry per CDR3 protein, called by TCRdb with MiXCR from the PCR reads. The top ten clones hold under 0.85% of a sample with around 460,000 distinct CDR3 sequences, roughly 23% of them seen once. The source material was naive CD8+ T cells from blood, with Jurkat cell RNA spiked in. Described subset: FACS-sorted CD8+CD4-CCR7+CD45RA+ naive T cells. The rearrangement joins TRBV6-2 or TRBV6-3 to TRBJ2-7; 7 nucleotides line up with TRBD1. The TCR was taken from a human donor in good health. Some libraries in this study had Jurkat cell RNA spiked in. CDR3 in amino acids: CASRNTGVFYEQYF. The CDR3 DNA sequence: TGTGCCAGCAGAAACACAGGGGTTTTCTACGAGCAGTACTTC.